A single sample gave rise to the 29 T cell receptor beta chains below, sequenced in a study of cytomegalovirus exposure and HLA in healthy donors. PCR used 60 Vbeta primers and 13 Jbeta primers. Libraries were prepared by immunoSEQ multiplex PCR; TCRdb keeps only in-frame clonotypes and omits some of them. The sample lists approximately 200,000 clones, over 70% occurring once. Specimen: PBMCs. The receptors were sampled from a woman aged 25 to 45 in good health and CMV-seropositive.

This chain joins TRBV7-2 and TRBJ2-3; D remains ambiguous. This CDR3 is built from 13 residues. V was trimmed by 5 bases and J by 4 bases, leaving 10 bases between them. Germline values: CDR1 SGHTA, CDR2 FQGNSA. The CDR3 DNA follows: TGTGCCAGCAGCAGTGCTAGTGCAGATACGCAGTATTTT. Protein product: CASSSASADTQYF.

This clone showed up just once. The chain is built from TRBV10-1 and TRBJ1-5; D is unclear. This CDR3 spans 13 amino acids. V was pared by 4 bases and J by 3 bases, with 7 bases between. The V gene's germline CDR1 is WNHNN and CDR2 SYGVQD (reference sequence). The chain's CDR3 is CASSGQTNQPQHF. Written as DNA, the CDR3 is TGCGCCAGCAGTGGACAAACCAATCAGCCCCAGCATTTT.

The rearrangement joins TRBV5-8 to TRBJ2-1; D might be TRBD2 (6 bases). Trimming stripped 0 bases from V and 8 bases from J, with 18 bases between. CDR1 is SGHTS, CDR2 YDEGEE, per germline. CDR3 length: 16 residues. This CDR3 is CASSLGAGPFDDEQFF. CDR3 DNA: TGTGCCAGCAGCTTGGGAGCGGGCCCGTTTGACGATGAGCAGTTCTTC. Variable domain in full (rest from reference TRBV5-8 and TRBJ2-1): EAGVTQSPTHLIKTRGQQATLRCSPISGHTSVYWYQQALGLGLQFLLWYDEGEERNRGNFPPRFSGRQFPNYSSELNVNALELEDSALYLCASSLGAGPFDDEQFFGPGTRLTVL.

The genes are TRBV5-1 and TRBJ1-1, with 9 bases lining up with TRBD1. V was pared by 4 bases and J by 4 bases, with 2 bases of the junction left unmatched. The CDR3 is made up of 13 amino acids. Germline CDR1 is SGHRS and CDR2 is YFSETQ. The DNA for the CDR3 is TGCGCCAGCAGCGACAGGGGGAGCACTGAAGCTTTCTTT. Translation gives CASSDRGSTEAFF.

The chain carries TRBV6-1 and TRBJ2-7, with 15 bases fitting TRBD2. The CDR3 consists of 14 residues. Germline values: CDR1 MNHNS, CDR2 SASEGT. Unmatched junction bases numbered 4, after V lost 7 bases and J lost 6 bases. The CDR3 is CASTGLAGGGEQYF. The CDR3 DNA is TGTGCCAGCACTGGACTAGCGGGAGGGGGCGAGCAGTACTTC.

The chain combines TRBV18 with TRBJ2-5, with a possible D match to TRBD1 (7 bases). The CDR3 is made up of 14 amino acids. Trimming stripped 2 bases from V and 5 bases from J, with 12 bases between. The germline V gene has CDR1 KGHSH and CDR2 LQKENI. CDR3 sequence (DNA): TGTGCCAGCTCACCAGACAGGGAGGAGGAGACCCAGTACTTC. Protein product: CASSPDREEETQYF.

The chain combines TRBV27 with TRBJ2-5; D is ambiguous. The CDR3 totals 13 residues. The V gene's germline CDR1 is MNHEY and CDR2 SMNVEV (reference sequence). The V and J ends lost 6 bases and 2 bases respectively, with 10 bases between them. The CDR3 region is CASSPLLQETQYF. The CDR3 DNA reads as TGTGCCAGCAGCCCCCTCCTACAAGAGACCCAGTACTTC.

V is TRBV10-3 and J is TRBJ1-1; no clear D gene. The germline CDR1 and CDR2 sequences are ENHRY and SYGVKD. V lost 4 bases and J lost 11, with 20 bases in between. This CDR3 spans 14 amino acids. The CDR3 protein is CAISGDSEVRFAFF. The CDR3 DNA sequence: TGTGCCATCAGTGGGGATAGCGAAGTACGCTTTGCTTTCTTT.

This clone was detected only a few times. The chain recombines TRBV6-6 with TRBJ1-4, with D possibly TRBD1 on 5 matching bases. The CDR3 is 15 residues long. The V end was cut by 7 bases, the J end by 4 bases, with 16 bases between. CDR1 is MNHNY, CDR2 SVGAGI, per germline (reference sequence). The DNA of the CDR3 is TGTGCCAGCACCTCACAGAGGAGGGGTAATGAAAAACTGTTTTTT. It yields the protein CASTSQRRGNEKLFF.

A few counts support this clone. The chain links TRBV11-2 to TRBJ2-5; D is ambiguous. The germline V gene has CDR1 SGHAT and CDR2 FQNNGV. V was clipped by 2 bases and J by 2 bases, with 3 bases between them. This CDR3 spans 12 amino acids. CDR3 sequence reads: CASSLQQETQYF. CDR3 nucleotide sequence: TGTGCCAGCAGCTTACAACAAGAGACCCAGTACTTC.

This clone has only a few counts. This chain joins TRBV6-6 and TRBJ2-6; 9 bases fit TRBD1. V was pared by 7 bases and J by 6 bases, with 4 bases of the junction left unmatched. The CDR3 has 14 residues. Per the germline V gene, CDR1 is MNHNY and CDR2 is SVGAGI (reference sequence). The chain's CDR3 is CASTEQGAANVLTF. The CDR3 nucleotides are TGTGCCAGCACCGAACAGGGGGCGGCCAACGTCCTGACTTTC.

This sequence joins TRBV5-5 and TRBJ2-3, with D possibly being TRBD2 (6 bases). Germline loops: CDR1 SGHKS, CDR2 YYEKEE (reference sequence). V gave up 4 bases and J gave up 5 bases, with 17 bases separating them. The CDR3 totals 15 residues. The DNA for the CDR3 is TGTGCCAGCAGCCCGCCCAGCGGGTGGGAAGATACGCAGTATTTT. This gives the protein CASSPPSGWEDTQYF.

This clone occurred once. This rearrangement joins TRBV2 to TRBJ2-5; 9 bases map to TRBD1. V lost 6 bases to trimming and J lost 0 bases; unmatched junction nucleotides: 5. Germline V gene lookup returns CDR1 SNHLY and CDR2 FYNNEI. The CDR3 is 15 amino acids. The chain's CDR3 is CASRYRDRDQETQYF. The CDR3 DNA follows: TGTGCCAGCAGATACCGGGACAGGGACCAAGAGACCCAGTACTTC. Full variable domain (remainder filled in from reference TRBV2 and TRBJ2-5): EPEVTQTPSHQVTQMGQEVILRCVPISNHLYFYWYRQILGQKVEFLVSFYNNEISEKSEIFDDQFSVERPDGSNFTLKIRSTKLEDSAMYFCASRYRDRDQETQYFGPGTRLLVL.

The V and J genes are TRBV10-3 and TRBJ1-2; 7 bases align to TRBD1. Germline V gives CDR1 ENHRY, CDR2 SYGVKD. Trimming cost V 5 bases and J 4 bases; bases outside gene matches: 4. CDR3 length: 13 amino acids. CDR3 in amino acids: CAISTGEVYGYTF. CDR3 nucleotides: TGTGCCATCAGTACAGGGGAAGTCTATGGCTACACCTTC.

The rearrangement uses TRBV6-1 and TRBJ2-7; 7 nucleotides agree with TRBD2. V lost 5 bases and J lost 1; bases outside the gene matches: 8. Per germline, CDR1 MNHNS and CDR2 SASEGT. This CDR3 spans 15 amino acids. The CDR3 region is CASSSPGTTSYEQYF. CDR3 DNA sequence: TGTGCCAGCAGTTCCCCCGGGACTACTTCCTACGAGCAGTACTTC.

Notes on this clone: Different DNA sequences within this sample yield the same CDR3. The rearrangement uses TRBV7-9 and TRBJ2-7; 10 nucleotides align to TRBD1. With V trimmed by 6 bases and J by 5 bases, 10 bases remained unmatched. There are 15 residues in the CDR3. The germline gives CDR1 SEHNR, CDR2 FQNEAQ (reference sequence). The CDR3 sequence: CASREAGTGDHEQYF. DNA of the CDR3: TGTGCCAGCAGAGAAGCCGGGACAGGGGATCACGAGCAGTACTTC. The whole variable domain, filled in from reference TRBV7-9 and TRBJ2-7, reads DTGVSQNPRHKITKRGQNVTFRCDPISEHNRLYWYRQTLGQGPEFLTYFQNEAQLEKSRLLSDRFSAERPKGSFSTLEIQRTEQGDSAMYLCASREAGTGDHEQYFGPGTRLTVT.

The chain uses TRBV7-8 and TRBJ2-2; 9 bases are a match to TRBD2. Germline values: CDR1 SGHVS, CDR2 FQNEAQ. CDR3 length: 14 amino acids. After removal of 5 bases from V and 4 bases from J, the junction contained 2 bases not matched to a gene. DNA of the CDR3: TGTGCCAGCAGCCGGACTAGCGCCACCGGGGAGCTGTTTTTT. Translated: CASSRTSATGELFF.

This chain uses TRBV14 with TRBJ2-7; TRBD2 matches at 8 bases. Germline CDR1 SGHDN, CDR2 FVKESK. This CDR3 has 14 amino acids. Trimming at V came to 0 bases and at J to 2 bases, leaving 0 bases not matched to a gene. The DNA for the CDR3 is TGTGCCAGCAGCCAAGAACTAGCGGCCTACGAGCAGTACTTC. It yields the protein CASSQELAAYEQYF.

V is TRBV5-5 and J is TRBJ1-2; 10 bases match TRBD1. The trim removed 3 bases at V and 7 bases at J, leaving 12 bases unmatched. Germline values: CDR1 SGHKS, CDR2 YYEKEE (reference sequence). The CDR3 spans 16 residues. This CDR3 is CASSWDISWTGGGYTF. In nucleotides, the CDR3 is TGTGCCAGCAGCTGGGACATTAGTTGGACAGGGGGTGGCTACACCTTC. Supplemented by reference TRBV5-5 and TRBJ1-2, the full variable domain reads DAGVTQSPTHLIKTRGQQVTLRCSPISGHKSVSWYQQVLGQGPQFIFQYYEKEERGRGNFPDRFSARQFPNYSSELNVNALLLGDSALYLCASSWDISWTGGGYTFGSGTRLTVV.

This clone has a single count. The J gene is TRBJ1-5, the V gene TRBV7-2; 9 bases fit TRBD1. The CDR3 runs to 17 residues. Germline CDR1 reads SGHTA; CDR2 reads FQGNSA. The ends lost 2 bases at V and 2 bases at J; junction bases unmatched: 7. CDR3 in DNA: TGTGCCAGCAGCTTAACACAGGGGGCCGGAGGCAATCAGCCCCAGCATTTT. This encodes CASSLTQGAGGNQPQHF.

This clone occurred once. J is TRBJ1-2 and V is TRBV5-1; TRBD1 agrees at 9 bases. This CDR3 spans 14 amino acids. Germline V gene data show CDR1 as SGHRS and CDR2 as YFSETQ. With 5 bases clipped from V and 12 bases from J, the junction kept 14 bases outside the gene matches. Written as DNA, the CDR3 is TGCGCCAGCAGTATGGGGACAGGGCGAGACGGCCACACCTTC. It specifies CASSMGTGRDGHTF.

This chain joins TRBV10-1 and TRBJ2-6, with 8 bases identical to TRBD2. CDR1 and CDR2 (germline): WNHNN, SYGVQD (reference sequence). Germline trimming cut 0 bases from V and 3 bases from J; bases unmatched to any gene: 4. There are 17 residues in the CDR3. Here the CDR3 reads CASSESLAGIGANVLTF. Written as DNA, the CDR3 is TGCGCCAGCAGTGAGTCGCTAGCGGGTATTGGGGCCAACGTCCTGACTTTC.

This clone was observed a few times. The V and J genes are TRBV19 and TRBJ2-2; tentative D call: TRBD1 (6 bases). V shed 3 bases and J shed 4 bases, with 9 bases lying between them. The CDR3 runs 14 residues. The germline CDR1 and CDR2 sequences are LNHDA and SQIVND (reference sequence). In DNA form, the CDR3 reads TGTGCCAGTAGTATCGGACAGTTCACCGGGGAGCTGTTTTTT. Protein product: CASSIGQFTGELFF.

The chain uses TRBV13 and TRBJ2-7; TRBD2 matches 15 bases. The CDR3 has 19 residues. The V and J ends lost 4 bases and 3 bases, in that order; junction bases with no gene match: 13. Germline V gene sequence: CDR1 PRHDT, CDR2 FYEKMQ (reference sequence). CDR3 DNA: TGTGCCAGCAGCTCACATCAGGGGACTAGCGGGAGGTACGTCTACGAGCAGTACTTC. This sequence encodes CASSSHQGTSGRYVYEQYF.

The chain carries TRBV6-1 and TRBJ2-3, with 8 bases identical to TRBD1. The CDR3 is 16 residues long. V gave up 3 bases and J gave up 7 bases; unmatched junction bases: 12. The germline CDR1 and CDR2 sequences are MNHNS and SASEGT. The CDR3 is CASSDLAGTGYYTQYF. The CDR3 region has the DNA TGTGCCAGCAGTGACTTGGCCGGGACAGGTTATTATACGCAGTATTTT.

The V and J genes are TRBV7-2 and TRBJ2-1; unclear D gene. Germline V lookup: CDR1 SGHTA, CDR2 FQGNSA. V lost 5 bases, J lost 10 bases, and 15 bases lay in between. The CDR3 runs to 13 residues. The CDR3 nucleotides read TGTGCCAGCAGCCGTGGCCAGGTCGTCGAGCAGTTCTTC. It yields the protein CASSRGQVVEQFF.

This chain links TRBV21-1 with TRBJ1-1. TRBV21-1 corresponds to a pseudogene. CDR3 length: 13 amino acids. The CDR3, as DNA: TGTGCCAGCAGCATTCCCCGGAACACTGAAGCTTTCTTT. It encodes CASSIPRNTEAFF.

The chain joins TRBV5-8 to TRBJ2-1; 14 nucleotides line up with TRBD2. The CDR3 sequence is 13 residues long. Losses at the gene ends were 4 bases for V and 10 bases for J; bases not matched to a gene: 1. Germline assignment: CDR1 SGHTS and CDR2 YDEGEE. This CDR3 is CASSRLAGGEQFF. The CDR3 nucleotides are TGTGCCAGCAGCAGACTAGCGGGGGGGGAGCAGTTCTTC.

This clone was recorded once. J is TRBJ1-3 and V is TRBV5-1; tentatively, D is TRBD1 (5 bases). Germline V lookup: CDR1 SGHRS, CDR2 YFSETQ. V dropped 2 bases and J dropped 0 bases, with 12 bases sitting between them. There are 16 residues in the CDR3. CDR3 amino acids: CASSFGGARSGNTIYF. The CDR3 region has the DNA TGCGCCAGCAGCTTCGGCGGGGCCCGCTCTGGAAACACCATATATTTT.